This record looks at one T cell receptor beta chain sequence and its context. Germline V gives CDR1 KGHSH, CDR2 LQKENI. V lost 6 bases, J lost 13 bases, and 15 bases lay in between. The CDR3 has 12 amino acids. In the study's own analysis: Scientists estimated how many nucleated cells there were by amplifying reference gene primers. Generated by immunoSEQ multiplex PCR, the TCRdb table keeps only in-frame clones and is missing some. The V and J calls and clone size come from that table; D and trimming were worked out from the DNA. The sample holds some 120,000 clones, 85% to 90% seen once. The record originates from a study of blood T cell repertoires in COVID-19. Turning to the study itself: The origin of the acute and convalescent COVID-19 samples was the United States, Italy and Spain. PBMCs, B-cell-depleted T cells, or T cells were the source of the cDNA or gDNA that made up the material.

The chain links TRBV18 to TRBJ1-4; TRBD1 might be the D (6 bases). The sequenced sample was peripheral blood. The receptor was isolated from a woman between 45 and 65 years old with acute or convalescent COVID-19. The CDR3 DNA is TGTGCCAGCTCGCAGAAGGGGGATTCACTGTTTTTT. Residues: CASSQKGDSLFF.